A selection of T cell receptor beta chains follows, all from one sample in a study of T cell changes during pregnancy in multiple sclerosis. Assay used: immunoSEQ multiplex PCR; TCRdb lists only in-frame clones, some missing. The sample holds tens of thousands of clones, approximately 93% seen once. The source material was CD4+ T cells from peripheral blood mononuclear cells, sampled in the first trimester of pregnancy. Receptors originate from a female donor with multiple sclerosis, enrolled in a pregnancy study. The CDR3 runs from the conserved cysteine through the conserved F or W.

TRBJ2-3 | TRBV4-2 | CASSQKPGLAGYTDTQYF
TRBJ2-1 | TRBV18 | CASSPQDNEQFF
TRBJ1-6 | TRBV19 | CASSPADRGNSPLHF
TRBJ1-2 | TRBV6-5 | CASLSGHPNYGYTF
TRBJ2-2 | TRBV5-4 | CASSSYTGELFF
TRBJ2-1 | TRBV10-3 | CAISPSGGMNEQFF
TRBJ1-1 | TRBV6-5 | CASSYYDRNTEAFF
TRBJ2-7 | TRBV19 | CASGGAPGLGGEQYF
TRBJ1-2 | TRBV30 | CAWSEGTGVGYTF
TRBJ1-2 | TRBV7-9 | CASSSPGQGTYGYTF
TRBJ1-1 | TRBV5-8 | CASSLALGGSEAFF
TRBJ1-4 | TRBV27 | CASGSHSGSTNEKLFF
TRBJ2-1 | TRBV9 | CASSVAAGGLSYNEQFF
TRBJ2-3 | TRBV18 | CASSPRQQSSTDTQYF
TRBJ2-3 | TRBV2 | CASSEGGSTDTQYF
TRBJ2-7 | TRBV14 | CASSQGRASYEQYF
TRBJ2-1 | TRBV29-1 | CSFRTGIYNEQFF
TRBJ2-5 | TRBV11-2 | CASRAIQGVGETQYF
TRBJ1-1 | TRBV18 | CASSPGTGGVNTEAFF
TRBJ2-2 | TRBV7-2 | CASSTRQGYSGELFF
TRBJ1-6 | TRBV11-2 | CASSQGYNSPLHF
TRBJ2-2 | TRBV19 | CASSFVAGANTGELFF
TRBJ2-7 | TRBV27 | CASGDRSSYEQYF
TRBJ2-1 | TRBV5-8 | CASSSGQRDNEQFF
TRBJ1-2 | TRBV15 | CATRGQGTYGYTF
TRBJ1-4 | TRBV2 | CASTVTPQGLEKLFF
TRBJ2-2 | TRBV5-1 | CASSSLTGGAGELFF
TRBJ1-5 | TRBV15 | CATSRDSGGNQPQHF
TRBJ2-7 | TRBV2 | CASRRTASENEQYF
TRBJ2-5 | TRBV7-9 | CASSLRRSGGQETQYF
TRBJ2-1 | TRBV19 | CASTRGGNEQFF
TRBJ1-3 | TRBV2 | CASRGTSGNTIYF